The subject of this entry is one TCR beta chain. Which antigen it targets is not known. Nothing much larger sits one base from this clone, and base qualities are not available. V is cut by 5 bases and J by 5 bases, and the space between the germline ends is 15 bases. For CDR1 and CDR2, the germline V gene (reference sequence) lists LNHDA and SQIVND. Measured from the cysteine to the phenylalanine, the CDR3 is 15 residues long. The entry retains the CDR3 DNA only, 45 bases that are in frame from base 1. These data are taken from a study of shared clonotypes between healthy human individuals (dated by TCRdb to about 2020). General notes on the study: Three men and a couple of women, aged 18 to 49 years, made up the cohort. For each donor, CD4 naive and CD4 memory were each run on three plates, CD8 naive on two plates, and CD8 memory on one plate. To estimate repertoire size and how much clonotype sharing occurs between individuals, the study deeply sequenced the blood TCR repertoires of a handful of healthy adults. Different laboratories and diverse techniques were used to prepare libraries and sequence TCR repertoires, to increase sequencing depth and limit assay-specific biases. Between about 0.9 and 9 billion PBMCs per donor were obtained by leukapheresis.

General study outcomes and caveats: Around 5% of naive CD4, 3.5% of naive CD8, about 2.4% of memory CD4, and 0.35% to 0.4% of memory CD8 clonotypes were shared across a few donors. Naive subsets generally had larger estimated clonotype richness than memory subsets. Only blood was sampled, and tissue TCR repertoires likely differ from those in blood. Even with the large sequencing depth, rarefaction of the sorted-subset datasets indicated that sequencing was incomplete. Clonotypes shared by all four sorted-subset donors showed higher generation probabilities than non-shared clonotypes. Based on pairwise subsampling, the degree of clonotype sharing among donors was expected to be affected by sequencing depth. The small number of donors limited the genetic and exposure-history diversity represented.

The donors were healthy, HIV-negative adults with no recently reported acute infections or vaccinations. Only Caucasian adults living in Nashville, Tennessee, USA were represented among the donors. Magnetic negative selection was used to enrich CD4+ T cells, after which naive cells were positively selected on CD45RA and the negative fraction became the memory subset. After blood collection by leukapheresis, PBMCs were isolated using Ficoll-Histopaque density gradient centrifugation and then cryopreserved in the vapor phase of liquid nitrogen. Purity and quantity of every magnetically sorted T cell population were checked by analytical flow cytometry. From each sorted fraction, genomic DNA was isolated and quantified by UV absorbance on a Nanodrop 2000c. Using the deep immunoSEQ assay, multiplex PCR amplified TCR CDR3 regions from genomic DNA. For each cell subset, the extracted genomic DNA was distributed evenly across all wells of several immunoSEQ 96-well plates, and each plate served as one replicate. Each replicate PCR for sorted subsets received about 210 ng genomic DNA, equal to tens of thousands of T cell genomes. Purified libraries were quantified with a Qubit 3.0 fluorometer, sized on a Bioanalyzer 2100, and re-quantified with the KAPA Library Quantification kit. Every immunoSEQ 96-well plate was sequenced on a dedicated single-read 150-cycle Illumina NextSeq 550 flow cell. Turning to the authors' computational methods: The immunoSEQ output contained only junctional sequences without quality scores, so filtering could not match that applied to full-length reads. To assign V/J genes and CDR3, sequences were annotated against IMGT germline references using PyIR, a Python wrapper for IgBLAST v1.9. Reads were filtered out if the reads had weak V/J assignments (E-value above 1e-6), no CDR3, stop codons, out-of-frame junctions, or ambiguous translated residues. V3J clonotypes were defined by identical inferred V gene, J gene, and CDR3 amino acid sequence. To compute the percentage overlap between repertoires, the number of shared unique clonotypes was divided by the size of the smaller repertoire. RTK rarefaction, the Chao1 estimator, and Recon v2.1 estimates of unobserved clonotypes were used to assess repertoire richness. For all TCRbeta clonotypes obtained by the gDNA method from a few donors, generation probabilities were computed with OLGA. In its TCRdb copy, this immuneACCESS table keeps in-frame sequences only and misses some clones. Where compared with another copy, unresolved V genes explain less than half of these, and the others have no known cause. V and J calls and clone size are those listed in that table; D and trimming were worked out from the DNA. The sample table records 2,500,000 or so clones; about 92% of these occur just once. The ten top clones hold more than 0.12% of the sample.

The sequence joins TRBV19 to TRBJ1-4; confidence is insufficient to name the D gene. The TCR comes from a man aged 18 to 35 in good health. The source material was naive CD4+ T cells sorted from blood. The sample's cell subset or site label, decoded: CD45RA+ positively selected. The CDR3 reads as follows: CASSQLGDGNEKLFF. Read as DNA, the sequence is TGTGCCAGTAGTCAATTGGGAGACGGGAATGAAAAACTGTTTTTT.